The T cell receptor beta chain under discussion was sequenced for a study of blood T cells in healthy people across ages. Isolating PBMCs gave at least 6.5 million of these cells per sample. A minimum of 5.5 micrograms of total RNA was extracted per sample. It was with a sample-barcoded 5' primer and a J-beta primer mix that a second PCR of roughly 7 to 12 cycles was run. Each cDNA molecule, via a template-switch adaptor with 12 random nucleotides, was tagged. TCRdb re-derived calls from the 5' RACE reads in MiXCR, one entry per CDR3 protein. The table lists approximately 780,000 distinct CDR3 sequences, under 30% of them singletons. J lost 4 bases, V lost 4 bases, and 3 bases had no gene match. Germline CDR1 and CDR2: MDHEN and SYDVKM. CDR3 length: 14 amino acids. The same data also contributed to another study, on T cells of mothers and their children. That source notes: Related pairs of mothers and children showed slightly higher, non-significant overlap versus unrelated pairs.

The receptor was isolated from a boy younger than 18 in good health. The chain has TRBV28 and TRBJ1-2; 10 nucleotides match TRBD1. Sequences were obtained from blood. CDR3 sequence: CASSSTGGIYGYTF. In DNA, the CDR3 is TGTGCCAGCAGTTCGACAGGGGGCATCTATGGCTACACCTTC.